These T cell receptor beta chains were read from a single sample in a study of T-cell reconstitution after alpha-beta-depleted transplantation in children. Each CDR3 protein is one row after TCRdb ran MiXCR on the PCR reads. Here the sample spans about 600,000 distinct CDR3 sequences, about 10% being singletons. The material sequenced was PBMCs from the stem cell graft donor, taken from the stem cell graft. The receptor set was obtained from a human donor who donated a stem cell graft to a child with acute myeloid leukemia. Both conserved end residues are part of each CDR3. D genes are given only for firm matches. Part of the rows lack a size; the others show once, few, many or a class for expanded clones.

d_call,j_call,clone_size,v_call,cdr3_length,cdr3_aa,cdr3_nt
TRBD2,TRBJ2-7,many,TRBV6-2/TRBV6-3,18,CASSIGTSGRTANYEQYF,TGTGCCAGCAGCATCGGGACTAGCGGGAGGACCGCCAACTACGAGCAGTACTTC
-,TRBJ2-7,many,TRBV6-2/TRBV6-3,11,CASSRPYEQYF,TGTGCCAGCAGTCGTCCCTACGAGCAGTACTTC
-,TRBJ2-7,-,TRBV18,14,CASSPTGIADEQYF,TGTGCCAGCTCGCCTACAGGTATTGCCGACGAGCAGTACTTC
-,TRBJ2-1,few,TRBV20-1,15,CTLGAESSRYNEQFF,TGCACCCTAGGGGCGGAGTCCTCCCGGTACAATGAGCAGTTCTTC
-,TRBJ2-1,many,TRBV7-3,15,CASSLASSSYNEQFF,TGTGCCAGCAGCTTAGCGTCGAGCTCCTACAATGAGCAGTTCTTC
-,TRBJ2-5,-,TRBV28,16,CASSLNQGGNRETQYF,TGTGCCAGCAGTCTAAACCAGGGGGGGAATCGAGAGACCCAGTACTTC
TRBD2,TRBJ2-3,few,TRBV20-1,18,CSARTGGLAGASTDTQYF,TGCAGTGCTAGGACTGGGGGACTAGCGGGAGCGAGCACAGATACGCAGTATTTT
TRBD2,TRBJ2-1,few,TRBV6-2/TRBV6-3,16,CASSYTGLAAYNEQFF,TGTGCCAGCAGTTACACGGGACTAGCGGCCTACAATGAGCAGTTCTTC
TRBD2,TRBJ2-1,few,TRBV18,15,CASSLGTSANNEQFF,TGTGCCAGCTCACTGGGGACTAGCGCAAACAATGAGCAGTTCTTC
-,TRBJ2-5,many,TRBV29-1,12,CSAGPPQETQYF,TGCAGCGCTGGACCCCCTCAAGAGACCCAGTACTTC
-,TRBJ2-7,-,TRBV20-1,13,CSAPLFQGVEQYF,TGCAGTGCGCCACTATTTCAGGGAGTCGAGCAGTACTTC
-,TRBJ2-2,-,TRBV12-3/TRBV12-4,15,CASSPEGRNTGELFF,TGTGCCAGCAGTCCCGAAGGGAGGAACACCGGGGAGCTGTTTTTT
-,TRBJ2-5,few,TRBV20-1,15,CSARDPLGAGETQYF,TGCAGTGCTAGAGATCCCCTCGGGGCGGGAGAGACCCAGTACTTC
-,TRBJ1-2,-,TRBV10-3,12,CAINRDKGGYTF,TGTGCCATCAACCGGGACAAAGGCGGCTACACCTTC
TRBD1,TRBJ2-5,few,TRBV11-2,15,CASSPGTGGIETQYF,TGTGCCAGCAGCCCCGGGACAGGGGGCATCGAGACCCAGTACTTC
-,TRBJ2-2,many,TRBV6-2/TRBV6-3,14,CASSLNRAAGELFF,TGTGCCAGCAGCTTAAACAGGGCGGCCGGGGAGCTGTTTTTT
TRBD1,TRBJ1-4,few,TRBV5-1,15,CASSLEGQGREKLFF,TGCGCCAGCAGCTTGGAGGGACAGGGGAGAGAAAAACTGTTTTTT
TRBD2,TRBJ2-5,-,TRBV9,15,CASSVTREGVQTQYF,TGTGCCAGCAGCGTAACGCGGGAGGGGGTACAGACCCAGTACTTC
TRBD2,TRBJ2-7,many,TRBV7-9,16,CASSLHLAGVLGEQYF,TGTGCCAGCAGCTTACACCTCGCGGGAGTGTTAGGAGAGCAGTACTTC
-,TRBJ2-1,-,TRBV6-2/TRBV6-3,17,CASSYSIFPTSYNEQFF,TGTGCCAGCAGTTACTCGATCTTTCCGACCTCCTACAATGAGCAGTTCTTC
TRBD1,TRBJ1-2,-,TRBV29-1,14,CSVDTNRDRGGYTF,TGCAGCGTTGACACAAACCGGGACAGGGGGGGCTACACCTTC
-,TRBJ2-5,few,TRBV28,14,CASSLNGGVFAQYF,TGTGCCAGCAGTTTAAACGGGGGAGTCTTCGCCCAGTACTTC
-,TRBJ1-2,many,TRBV5-1,17,CASSLAGEFRIHYGYTF,TGCGCCAGCAGCTTGGCGGGGGAATTCAGAATACACTATGGCTACACCTTC
TRBD2,TRBJ2-2,-,TRBV14,14,CASRRDYHVGELFF,TGTGCCAGCCGCCGGGACTACCATGTAGGGGAGCTGTTTTTT
-,TRBJ1-4,many,TRBV29-1,13,CSAWTGSSEKLFF,TGCAGCGCTTGGACGGGGTCGAGTGAAAAACTGTTTTTT
-,TRBJ2-7,many,TRBV20-1,13,CSARARGGHEQYF,TGCAGTGCTAGAGCTCGGGGAGGTCACGAGCAGTACTTC
-,TRBJ1-6,-,TRBV12-3/TRBV12-4,14,CASSPGTEYSPLHF,TGTGCCAGCAGCCCCGGGACGGAATATTCACCCCTCCACTTT
-,TRBJ1-4,many,TRBV20-1,13,CSARGTGNEKLFF,TGCAGTGCTAGGGGGACTGGGAATGAAAAACTGTTTTTT